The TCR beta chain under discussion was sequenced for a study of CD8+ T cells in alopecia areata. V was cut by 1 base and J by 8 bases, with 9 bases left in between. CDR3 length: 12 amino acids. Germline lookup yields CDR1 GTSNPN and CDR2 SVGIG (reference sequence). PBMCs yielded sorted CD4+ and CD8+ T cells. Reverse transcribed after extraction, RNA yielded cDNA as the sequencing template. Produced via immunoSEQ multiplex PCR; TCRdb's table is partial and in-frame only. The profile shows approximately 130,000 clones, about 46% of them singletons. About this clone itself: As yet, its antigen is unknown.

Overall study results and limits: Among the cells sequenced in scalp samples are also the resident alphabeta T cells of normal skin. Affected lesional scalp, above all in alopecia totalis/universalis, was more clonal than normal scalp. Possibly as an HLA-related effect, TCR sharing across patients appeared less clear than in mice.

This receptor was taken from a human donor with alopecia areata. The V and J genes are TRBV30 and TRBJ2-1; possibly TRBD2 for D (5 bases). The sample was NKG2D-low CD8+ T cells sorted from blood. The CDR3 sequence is CAWSGEPHEQFF. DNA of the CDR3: TGTGCCTGGAGTGGGGAGCCCCATGAGCAGTTCTTC.